Given below is one T cell receptor (beta chain) in context. Authors' methods: For nucleated cells, counts were estimated from reference gene primer amplification. TCRdb's table, derived via immunoSEQ multiplex PCR, lists solely in-frame clones and lacks some. For V, J and clone size, that table is used; D and trimming come from the DNA. The table lists about 64,000 clones, around 90% of them singletons, with around a tenth in the top ten. This specimen belongs to a study of blood T cell repertoires in COVID-19. Study-level information: Collection of acute and convalescent COVID-19 samples took place in the United States, Italy and Spain. PBMCs, B-cell-depleted T cells, or T cells provided the cDNA or gDNA that made up the material.

Trimming took 6 bases from V and 2 from J, leaving 16 bases between them. Germline CDR1 reads KGHSH; CDR2 reads LQKENI. The length of the CDR3 is 15 residues. The V and J genes are TRBV18 and TRBJ2-5; tentative D call: TRBD2 (5 bases). Input material: peripheral blood. The sequence came from a woman aged 80 or older with active COVID-19. The CDR3 region has the DNA TGTGCCAGCTCCCCCGGTCCGGGGTGGCAAGAGACCCAGTACTTC. This translates into CASSPGPGWQETQYF.